The 7 T cell receptor beta chains in this list originate from one sample, sequenced in a study of T cell responses to AZD1222 COVID-19 vaccine. Some clones are missing from TCRdb's copy, which holds only in-frame ones; the method was immunoSEQ multiplex PCR. Of more than 100,000 clones in the sample, 85% to 90% were seen once. Material: peripheral blood, obtained on day 0 of AZD1222 vaccination. These receptors all stem from an adult in good health.

The CDR3, as DNA: TGTGCCAGCTCATCCCGGGACGGGGGGACTGAAGCTTTCTTT. Translated: CASSSRDGGTEAFF. The chain recombines TRBV18 with TRBJ1-1; maybe TRBD1 (5 bases). The CDR3 totals 14 residues. CDR1 and CDR2 (germline): KGHSH, LQKENI. V gave up 5 bases and J gave up 5 bases, with 15 bases separating them.

The chain combines TRBV12-3 or TRBV12-4 with TRBJ1-1; D is uncertain. Trimming cost V 0 bases and J 4 bases, with 6 bases left between them. The CDR3 is made up of 13 amino acids. CDR3 nucleotides: TGTGCCAGCAGTTTAGCAGGGCCCACTGAAGCTTTCTTT. Its translation: CASSLAGPTEAFF.

J is TRBJ1-5 and V is TRBV7-2; the match to TRBD1 covers 10 bases. The CDR3 runs to 18 residues. The germline V gene encodes CDR1 SGHTA and CDR2 FQGNSA. V lost 5 bases to trimming and J lost 4 bases; unmatched junction nucleotides: 14. In nucleotides, the CDR3 is TGTGCCAGCAGCCCTGACAGGGGGCGCGGGTTTGTAAATCAGCCCCAGCATTTT. This codes for CASSPDRGRGFVNQPQHF.

This chain joins TRBV5-6 and TRBJ2-5; no clear D gene. The CDR3 spans 13 residues. CDR1 and CDR2 from the germline V gene are SGHDT and YYEEEE. The V gene lost 1 base and the J gene lost 5 bases, with 9 bases spanning the gap. The chain's CDR3 is CASSLSKAETQYF. DNA for the CDR3: TGTGCCAGCAGCTTGTCGAAAGCCGAGACCCAGTACTTC. Full variable domain (missing parts from reference TRBV5-6 and TRBJ2-5): DAGVTQSPTHLIKTRGQQVTLRCSPKSGHDTVSWYQQALGQGPQFIFQYYEEEERQRGNFPDRFSGHQFPNYSSELNVNALLLGDSALYLCASSLSKAETQYFGPGTRLLVL.

This chain's CDR3 is CASSQVNTEAFF. CDR3 coding DNA: TGTGCCAGCAGCCAAGTGAACACTGAAGCTTTCTTT. The J gene is TRBJ1-1, the V gene TRBV4-2; no definite D call. Germline assignment: CDR1 LGHNA and CDR2 YNFKEQ. V was trimmed by 1 base and J by 0 bases, leaving 0 bases between them. This CDR3 has 12 amino acids.

The chain is built from TRBV6-5 and TRBJ1-5; D is ambiguous. Looked up from germline, CDR1 is MNHEY and CDR2 is SVGAGI. V was trimmed by 6 bases and J by 4 bases, leaving 7 bases between them. CDR3 length: 12 residues. The CDR3 loop is CASRGGNQPQHF. CDR3 bases: TGTGCCAGCAGGGGTGGGAATCAGCCCCAGCATTTT.

The V call is TRBV6-5, the J call TRBJ2-1; TRBD2 is a possible D gene (7 bases). CDR1 is MNHEY and CDR2 is SVGAGI in the germline V gene. The CDR3 sequence is 15 residues long. The V end was cut by 7 bases, the J end by 7 bases, with 20 bases between. The CDR3 nucleotides read TGTGCCAGCACCCACATGGGCGGGGGCCGTAATGAGCAGTTCTTC. Protein product: CASTHMGGGRNEQFF.